This T cell receptor (beta chain) emerged from a study of OX40 agonist ivuxolimab in advanced cancers. Sequenced by immunoSEQ multiplex PCR; TCRdb stores in-frame clones only, minus some. The table lists about 74,000 clones, around 88% of them singletons. The CDR3 runs 15 residues. Germline CDR1 is SGHTA and CDR2 is FQGNSA. V was cut by 8 bases and J by 0 bases, with 15 bases left in between. This receptor was obtained from an adult with an advanced solid tumor such as melanoma, head and neck, liver or kidney cancer. Sequences were derived from CD4+ or CD8+ T cells sorted from blood, sampled in a trial of the OX40 agonist ivuxolimab. The chain carries TRBV7-2 and TRBJ2-3, with D uncertain. The DNA for the CDR3 is TGTGCCAGCGCCCCGGAAGGACGTAGCACAGATACGCAGTATTTT. This encodes CASAPEGRSTDTQYF.